What follows are 4 T cell receptor beta chains derived from one specimen sequenced in a study of T cell clusters in autoimmune cytopenias. Roughly 38,000 genome equivalents of blood DNA were amplified for TRB. One tube held mixed TRB-A and TRB-B primer pools for touch-down PCR. TCRdb re-analyzed the multiplex PCR reads; it lists each CDR3 protein once, without DNA. In all, the sample yields more than 13,000 distinct CDR3 sequences. Source material: peripheral blood. The receptor set was obtained from a human donor with an autoimmune cytopenia or autoimmune hepatitis (not recorded which).

This clonotype is deemed medium-sized by its frequency. The chain combines TRBV29-1 with TRBJ2-7; with no DNA, the TCRdb D assignment of TRBD1 cannot be verified. The V gene's germline CDR1 is SQVTM and CDR2 ANQGSEA. The CDR3 has 11 residues. CDR3 amino acids: CSVQENYEQYF.

The chain has TRBV5-6 and TRBJ2-3; the TCRdb call, TRBD1, lacks DNA for checking. The CDR3 is 17 residues long. CDR1 and CDR2 (germline): SGHDT, YYEEEE. CDR3 region: CASRAIGLGTGTDTQYF.

This clonotype registers medium-sized (0.01 to 0.1%) by frequency. V and J are TRBV12-3 or TRBV12-4 and TRBJ1-5; TCRdb's D call of TRBD1 is untestable without DNA. The CDR3 spans 14 residues. The CDR3 here is CASNRDGSNQPQHF.

V and J are TRBV20-1 and TRBJ2-3; TCRdb's assignment of TRBD1 cannot be checked, as there is no DNA. Germline loops: CDR1 DFQATT, CDR2 SNEGSKA (reference sequence). This CDR3 contains 13 residues. This chain's CDR3 is CSAAPPSLDTQYF.